Below are 6 T cell receptor beta chains sequenced from a single sample in a study of CXCR3-negative and CXCR3-positive naive CD8 T cells. Whole-study findings and limits: The TRB CDR3s that CXCR3-positive naive cells carried were more hydrophobic than those of CXCR3-negative naive cells.

5' RACE with UMI labels generated the TRB cDNA libraries. From the 5' RACE reads, TCRdb lists one entry per CDR3 protein and no DNA. The sample spans roughly 60,000 distinct CDR3 sequences; the ten largest clones claim under 0.9%. These receptors are not linked to any known antigen. The sample was naive CXCR3+ CD8+ T cells from blood. The subset here: CD45RO-CCR7+CD27+CD95- naive CD8+ T cells expressing CXCR3 (TNR3+). These receptors were collected from a human donor in good health. Some clones in this sample may be carry-over from other donors' samples.

The rearrangement uses TRBV6-2 or TRBV6-3 and TRBJ2-7; TCRdb picks TRBD2, but there is no DNA to check that call. Germline V gives CDR1 MNHEY, CDR2 SVGEGT. This CDR3 region has 20 residues. CDR3 sequence: CASSFRTSGEVLTGVDEQYF.

The chain employs TRBV10-2 and TRBJ2-5; TCRdb indicates TRBD1, and absent DNA this call remains unverified. The germline V gene has CDR1 WSHSY and CDR2 SAAADI. CDR3 length equals 13 residues. The CDR3 sequence: CASSGGNWETQYF.

The V gene is TRBV6-6, the J gene TRBJ2-1. The CDR3 extends over 12 amino acids. The V gene's germline CDR1 is MNHNY and CDR2 SVGAGI (reference sequence). CDR3 protein: CASSYPNNEQFF.

This chain joins TRBV7-9 and TRBJ2-5; TCRdb calls TRBD1, which cannot be checked without DNA. This CDR3 is 15 amino acids long. Germline lookup yields CDR1 SEHNR and CDR2 FQNEAQ (reference sequence). Here the CDR3 reads CASSSEDRGQETQYF.

CDR3 sequence reads: CSARQGQNSPLHF. The J gene is TRBJ1-6, the V gene TRBV29-1; the D call from TCRdb, TRBD1, cannot be confirmed without DNA. The CDR3 totals 13 residues. Germline lookup yields CDR1 SQVTM and CDR2 ANQGSEA.

The V and J genes are TRBV7-9 and TRBJ2-5. This CDR3 spans 12 amino acids. The germline CDR1 and CDR2 sequences are SEHNR and FQNEAQ (reference sequence). Here the CDR3 reads CASSSSMVDQYF.